Given below is one TCR beta chain in context. What it binds is not known. The length of the CDR3 is 15 residues. Trimming took off 5 bases at V and 1 base at J, with 14 bases between the two ends. Germline values: CDR1 LNHDA, CDR2 SQIVND (reference sequence). Only in-frame clones appear in the TCRdb table, and some are missing; sequencing was by immunoSEQ multiplex PCR. The sample has 20,000 to 30,000 clones; 60% to 85% are singletons. Expansion with viral peptide pools was applied to antigen-specific CD4+ T cells by the ViraFEST assay prior to sequencing. Scientists isolated CD4+ T cells after a roughly 9-day culture period ended. Participants were vaccinated with two doses of either the BNT162b2 or mRNA-1273 vaccine. For each well, 2 million to 2.5 million PBMC were cultured with 10 IU/ml IL-2 and 9 to 10 ug/ml peptides. These data come from a study of vaccination effects on CD4 cells after COVID-19. As for the study in general: Researchers obtained post-vaccine samples at a median of 72 days past the second dose. Study results and limitations: Only a few convalescent patients and no early post-infection timepoints featured in the study.

This TCR derives from a human donor who received a COVID-19 vaccine. The sample was CD4+ T cells from PBMCs cultured with HCoV-NL63 spike peptides, taken after COVID-19 vaccination. V is TRBV19 and J is TRBJ1-1; D is perhaps TRBD1 (5 bases). The CDR3 sequence: CASSAYPGRNTEAFF. The CDR3 DNA reads as TGTGCCAGTAGTGCCTATCCGGGACGGAACACTGAAGCTTTCTTT.